This T cell receptor beta chain originates from a study of cytomegalovirus exposure and HLA in healthy donors. The table lists this clone with a few counts. In the PCR, 60 Vbeta and 13 Jbeta primers were used. In the source study's methods: It was a later analysis that counted roughly 80 million unique TCR beta chains, of which roughly 10 million were shared. Clones were sequenced by immunoSEQ multiplex PCR, and TCRdb holds only the in-frame ones, with some missing. D and trimming come from the DNA, and the V and J calls and clone size come from that table. The data show roughly 95,000 clones, approximately 80% seen once. V lost 7 bases to trimming and J lost 5 bases; unmatched junction nucleotides: 7. Germline loops: CDR1 SQVTM, CDR2 ANQGSEA. This CDR3 has 13 amino acids.

The source material was PBMCs. The chain employs TRBV29-1 and TRBJ2-2; 7 positions agree with TRBD2. This sequence originates from a man aged 25-45 years in good health and CMV-seropositive. The CDR3 sequence: CSALLASTGELFF. CDR3 nucleotides: TGCAGCGCCCTACTAGCGTCGACCGGGGAGCTGTTTTTT.